This TCR beta chain was sequenced during a study of cytomegalovirus exposure and HLA in healthy donors. Of note for this clone: Its antigen is unknown.

Study-wide results and caveats: In a later analysis, TCR beta V- and J-gene trimming showed a link to a missense DCLRE1C variant.

This CDR3 region has 11 residues. Germline V gives CDR1 SEHNR, CDR2 FQNEAQ (reference sequence). V dropped 7 bases and J dropped 9 bases, with 13 bases sitting between them. Researchers ran the PCR with 60 Vbeta and 13 Jbeta primers. Libraries were prepared by immunoSEQ multiplex PCR; TCRdb keeps only in-frame clonotypes and omits some of them. Altogether about 170,000 clones are present, about 82% being singletons, with the ten largest covering less than 0.9%. This sequence joins TRBV7-9 and TRBJ2-7; D gene uncertain. This receptor was taken from a female donor in good health and CMV-seronegative. Specimen: PBMCs. The CDR3 here is CASTQNDRQYF. DNA for the CDR3: TGTGCCAGCACCCAAAACGATAGGCAGTACTTC.